The clone carrying this TCR beta chain was found many times. Its antigen is unknown. The source of the sample is a study of blood T cells in healthy people across ages. Study-level findings and limits: The study lacked donor CMV status, which possibly confounded expanded clonotype changes. Total diversity from one million sequenced T cells was likely underestimated.

Staff drew approximately 9.7 milliliters of peripheral blood from each donor. They isolated at least 6 million PBMCs from each sample. The second PCR ran about 6 to 11 cycles with a sample-barcoded 5' primer and J-beta primers. MiXCR, applied by TCRdb to the 5' RACE reads, yields one record per CDR3 protein. The sample holds some 1.7 million distinct CDR3 sequences; 28% are singletons and the top ten take 6.5% to 8.5%. Germline lookup yields CDR1 MNHNY and CDR2 SVGAGI (reference sequence). The V end was cut by 6 bases, the J end by 6 bases, with 14 bases between. This CDR3 spans 13 amino acids. The chain is built from TRBV6-6 and TRBJ1-2; no reliable D call. What was sequenced was blood. The receptor was isolated from a woman in her twenties or thirties in good health. The CDR3 loop reads CASRPEGRHGYTF. DNA of the CDR3: TGTGCCAGCAGACCGGAGGGTCGGCATGGCTACACCTTC.